A selection of T cell receptor beta chains follows, all from one sample in a study of identical twins. From the 5' RACE reads, TCRdb called clonotypes with MiXCR, one entry per CDR3 protein. The repertoire holds approximately 670,000 distinct CDR3 sequences, with 5.5% to 6.5% as singletons. Source material: naive T cells sorted from blood. The receptors come from a man between 18 and 35 years old in good health. CDR3s include the opening cysteine and the closing phenylalanine or tryptophan. Fields, in order: clone size, V gene, J gene, D gene, CDR3 DNA, CDR3 protein. A D gene is named only where the DNA matches it firmly. For some rows the clone size is stated as once, few or many, or as a class when expanded; others skip it.

abundance: many; v_gene: TRBV10-2; j_gene: TRBJ2-7; d_gene: TRBD1; CDR3nt: TGCGCCAGCAAGGACAGGGACGAGCAGTACTTC; CDR3aa: CASKDRDEQYF
abundance: -; v_gene: TRBV24-1; j_gene: TRBJ2-2; d_gene: TRBD1; CDR3nt: TGTGCCACCAGTGCGGCCGGGACAGCGAACACCAGGGAGCTGTTTTTT; CDR3aa: CATSAAGTANTRELFF
abundance: many; v_gene: TRBV20-1; j_gene: TRBJ2-5; d_gene: -; CDR3nt: TGCAGTGCTACGGACAGAGAGACCCAGTACTTC; CDR3aa: CSATDRETQYF
abundance: many; v_gene: TRBV12-3/TRBV12-4; j_gene: TRBJ1-2; d_gene: -; CDR3nt: TGTGCCAGCAGTTTGGGGGGTGTGGGCTACACCTTC; CDR3aa: CASSLGGVGYTF
abundance: -; v_gene: TRBV6-2/TRBV6-3; j_gene: TRBJ1-5; d_gene: -; CDR3nt: TGTGCCAGCAGAGAAATTCAGGGGCTACGGATGGGCAATCAGCCCCAGCATTTT; CDR3aa: CASREIQGLRMGNQPQHF
abundance: -; v_gene: TRBV11-2; j_gene: TRBJ1-4; d_gene: -; CDR3nt: TGTGCCAGCAGCTTAGTGGGATGGAATGAAAAACTGTTTTTT; CDR3aa: CASSLVGWNEKLFF
abundance: -; v_gene: TRBV30; j_gene: TRBJ2-7; d_gene: TRBD1; CDR3nt: TGTGCCTGGCGGACAGGGGAGCGTTACGAGCAGTACTTC; CDR3aa: CAWRTGERYEQYF
abundance: few; v_gene: TRBV10-3; j_gene: TRBJ1-1; d_gene: -; CDR3nt: TGTGCCATCAGTGAAGGTCCTCTGGGGGCTGAAGCTTTCTTT; CDR3aa: CAISEGPLGAEAFF
abundance: few; v_gene: TRBV10-3; j_gene: TRBJ1-1; d_gene: TRBD1; CDR3nt: TGTGCCATCAGATTGGGACAGAAGAACACTGAAGCTTTCTTT; CDR3aa: CAIRLGQKNTEAFF
abundance: many; v_gene: TRBV4-3; j_gene: TRBJ2-3; d_gene: -; CDR3nt: TGCGCCAGCAGCCCTAGTAGCGGGACAGGCACAGATACGCAGTATTTT; CDR3aa: CASSPSSGTGTDTQYF
abundance: once; v_gene: TRBV2; j_gene: TRBJ2-1; d_gene: TRBD2; CDR3nt: TGTGCCAGCAGTGAGGGGAGACTAGCGGGAGCGGCAGATGAGCAGTTCTTC; CDR3aa: CASSEGRLAGAADEQFF
abundance: many; v_gene: TRBV6-5; j_gene: TRBJ1-4; d_gene: -; CDR3nt: TGTGCCAGCAGTTCACCCGGAACCCTTGCAACTAATGAAAAACTGTTTTTT; CDR3aa: CASSSPGTLATNEKLFF
abundance: -; v_gene: TRBV30; j_gene: TRBJ2-7; d_gene: -; CDR3nt: TGTGCCTGGAGTGTGGCAGGGGTTTCTTGGGAGCAGTACTTC; CDR3aa: CAWSVAGVSWEQYF
abundance: many; v_gene: TRBV4-3; j_gene: TRBJ2-7; d_gene: TRBD1; CDR3nt: TGCGCCAGCAGCCTCCGGGCAGGGGGATCCTACGAGCAGTACTTC; CDR3aa: CASSLRAGGSYEQYF
abundance: -; v_gene: TRBV25-1; j_gene: TRBJ1-1; d_gene: TRBD1; CDR3nt: TGTGCCAGCAGGGGGGGGACAGGGGCCGCTTTCTTT; CDR3aa: CASRGGTGAAFF
abundance: few; v_gene: TRBV12-3/TRBV12-4; j_gene: TRBJ1-1; d_gene: -; CDR3nt: TGTGCCAGCAGTTTAGTACAGCCTTCTGAAGCTTTCTTT; CDR3aa: CASSLVQPSEAFF
abundance: many; v_gene: TRBV12-3/TRBV12-4; j_gene: TRBJ2-1; d_gene: -; CDR3nt: TGTGCCAGCAGTTTGGAGAGGTACAATGAGCAGTTCTTC; CDR3aa: CASSLERYNEQFF
abundance: -; v_gene: TRBV7-6; j_gene: TRBJ2-3; d_gene: TRBD1; CDR3nt: TGTGCCAGCAGCTTCCCGCCGGGACAGGGTGTCACAGATACGCAGTATTTT; CDR3aa: CASSFPPGQGVTDTQYF
abundance: many; v_gene: TRBV6-1; j_gene: TRBJ2-1; d_gene: TRBD2; CDR3nt: TGTGCCAGCAGTGCGGGTCGGGGGGGCTACGACAATGAGCAGTTCTTC; CDR3aa: CASSAGRGGYDNEQFF
abundance: many; v_gene: TRBV20-1; j_gene: TRBJ1-1; d_gene: TRBD1; CDR3nt: TGCAGTGCTAGAAGGGGGCAGATCACTGAAGCTTTCTTT; CDR3aa: CSARRGQITEAFF
abundance: many; v_gene: TRBV5-1; j_gene: TRBJ2-2; d_gene: TRBD2; CDR3nt: TGCGCCAGCAGCTCTTCGAATACCGGGACTAGCGGGACCAACACCGGGGAGCTGTTTTTT; CDR3aa: CASSSSNTGTSGTNTGELFF
abundance: many; v_gene: TRBV12-3/TRBV12-4; j_gene: TRBJ2-7; d_gene: -; CDR3nt: TGTGCCAGCAGTTCCGGCGGGAACTACGAGCAGTACTTC; CDR3aa: CASSSGGNYEQYF
abundance: few; v_gene: TRBV20-1; j_gene: TRBJ2-3; d_gene: -; CDR3nt: TGCAGTGCCGCCCCAGCGGGTTGGGGCGCAGATACGCAGTATTTT; CDR3aa: CSAAPAGWGADTQYF
abundance: many; v_gene: TRBV3-1; j_gene: TRBJ2-3; d_gene: -; CDR3nt: TGTGCCAGCAGCCAAGAGGTTCCCGGACGCACAGATACGCAGTATTTT; CDR3aa: CASSQEVPGRTDTQYF
abundance: many; v_gene: TRBV16; j_gene: TRBJ2-1; d_gene: TRBD2; CDR3nt: TGTGCCAGCAGCCAAGAGACTAGCGGGGTTGAGCAGTTCTTC; CDR3aa: CASSQETSGVEQFF
abundance: many; v_gene: TRBV20-1; j_gene: TRBJ2-5; d_gene: TRBD1; CDR3nt: TGCAGTGCCGAAAAAGTGACAGGGGGCATAAAGACCCAGTACTTC; CDR3aa: CSAEKVTGGIKTQYF
abundance: few; v_gene: TRBV7-9; j_gene: TRBJ2-1; d_gene: TRBD2; CDR3nt: TGTGCCAGCAGCTTAGTTAACGGCTCCGGGAGGTACAATGAGCAGTTCTTC; CDR3aa: CASSLVNGSGRYNEQFF
abundance: many; v_gene: TRBV6-5; j_gene: TRBJ2-3; d_gene: TRBD2; CDR3nt: TGTGCCAGCAGTTACTCGACTAGCGGCCTGGATACGCAGTATTTT; CDR3aa: CASSYSTSGLDTQYF
abundance: -; v_gene: TRBV9; j_gene: TRBJ2-1; d_gene: TRBD2; CDR3nt: TGTGCCAGCAGCACACAGGGACTAGCGGGTCACAATGAGCAGTTCTTC; CDR3aa: CASSTQGLAGHNEQFF
abundance: many; v_gene: TRBV29-1; j_gene: TRBJ2-3; d_gene: -; CDR3nt: TGCAGCGTTGTTGGGACCACTAGCACAGATACGCAGTATTTT; CDR3aa: CSVVGTTSTDTQYF
abundance: few; v_gene: TRBV27; j_gene: TRBJ1-3; d_gene: -; CDR3nt: TGTGCCAGCAGTTTAGGGGGTCTCGGTTCTGGAAACACCATATATTTT; CDR3aa: CASSLGGLGSGNTIYF
abundance: many; v_gene: TRBV6-1; j_gene: TRBJ2-7; d_gene: -; CDR3nt: TGTGCCAGCAGCCGATTCGGACAGTTTAGCGGACCCTACGAGCAGTACTTC; CDR3aa: CASSRFGQFSGPYEQYF
abundance: -; v_gene: TRBV10-3; j_gene: TRBJ2-5; d_gene: TRBD1; CDR3nt: TGTGCCATCAGTGGTGACAGGGAGAGCCAAGAGACCCAGTACTTC; CDR3aa: CAISGDRESQETQYF